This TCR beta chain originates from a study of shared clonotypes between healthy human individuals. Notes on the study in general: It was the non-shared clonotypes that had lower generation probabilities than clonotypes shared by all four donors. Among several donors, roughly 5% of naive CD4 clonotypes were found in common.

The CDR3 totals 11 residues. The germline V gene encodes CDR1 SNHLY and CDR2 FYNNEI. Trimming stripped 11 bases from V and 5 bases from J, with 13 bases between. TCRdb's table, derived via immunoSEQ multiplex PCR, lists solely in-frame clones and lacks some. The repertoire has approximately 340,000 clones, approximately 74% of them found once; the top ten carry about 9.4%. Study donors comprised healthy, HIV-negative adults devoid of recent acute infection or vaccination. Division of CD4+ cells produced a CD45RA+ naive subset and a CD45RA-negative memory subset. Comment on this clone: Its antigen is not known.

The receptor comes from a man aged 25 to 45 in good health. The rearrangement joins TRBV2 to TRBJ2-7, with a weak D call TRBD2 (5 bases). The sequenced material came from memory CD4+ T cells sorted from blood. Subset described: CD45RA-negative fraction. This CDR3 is CAGTSFDEQYF. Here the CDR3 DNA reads TGTGCCGGAACTAGTTTCGACGAGCAGTACTTC.